This T cell receptor (beta chain) derives from a study of post-analysis software for immune sequencing data. Study at large: Relapsing-remitting, secondary progressive and progressive-relapsing multiple sclerosis were all included among the disease courses.

V gave up 5 bases and J gave up 7 bases; unmatched junction bases: 4. The germline V gene encodes CDR1 SGHAT and CDR2 FQNNGV. There are 14 residues in the CDR3. Libraries were made from TCR beta cDNA, and they carried unique molecular identifiers. TCRdb fed the PCR reads into MiXCR, producing one record per CDR3 protein. The data hold some 500,000 distinct CDR3 sequences, with 40% to 55% observed a single time. Turning to this clonotype: Its specificity is not known.

Study results and caveats: The study found significantly lower normalized Chao1 diversity in multiple sclerosis patients than in controls. The five TRBV segments detected at higher frequency in patients than in controls included TRBV5-6, TRBV5-1 and TRBV20-1.

Material for sequencing was blood. This sequence was found in a girl under 18 with multiple sclerosis. V is TRBV11-2 and J is TRBJ2-1; 11 bases line up with TRBD2. CDR3 region: CASSRLAGMNEQFF. CDR3 sequence (DNA): TGTGCCAGCAGCAGACTAGCGGGAATGAATGAGCAGTTCTTC.